This TCR beta chain stems from a study of T cell changes during pregnancy in multiple sclerosis (dated by TCRdb to about 2019). Looking at the study overall: In women with multiple sclerosis, the researchers looked at how the T cell repertoire shifted as pregnancy progressed.

Trimming at the junction amounts to 3 bases on V and 0 bases on J, and the germline ends lie 9 bases apart. The CDR3 spans 15 residues, from the cysteine through the phenylalanine. Here the CDR3 DNA is all that survives: 45 bases in frame from base 1. Per the germline V gene, MRHNA is the CDR1 and SNTAGT is the CDR2. This clone has only a few counts. Its specific antigen is unknown. No per-base quality is available; no much larger clone lies one base away. Receptor amplification or capture employed the immunoSEQ multiplex PCR assay. Drawn from immuneACCESS, this table holds only the in-frame rearrangements with V and J called that TCRdb kept. Clones are partly lost; checked studies trace under half to an unresolved V gene and leave the rest unexplained. This sample comprises around 53,000 clones, over 85% of them detected only once. Approximately 3% of the sample lies in the top ten.

Recombination linked TRBV6-4 to TRBJ1-3, with the D gene too uncertain to name. The sequencing used CD8+ T cells from peripheral blood mononuclear cells, collected before pregnancy. The TCR originated in a female donor with multiple sclerosis, enrolled in a pregnancy study. The sequence in DNA is TGTGCCAGCAGTGAGACATCGGACTCTGGAAACACCATATATTTT. Its amino acids are CASSETSDSGNTIYF.